This is a list of T cell receptor beta chains from one sample in a study of vaccination and CD4 T cells after COVID-19. These receptors have no known antigen. TCRdb used MiXCR to reprocess the PCR reads, holding one entry per CDR3 protein. Among some 14,000 distinct CDR3 sequences listed, 55% to 65% were seen once. Sequencing was done on a sample of CD4+ T cells from blood, cultured in vitro. All receptors come from a human donor who had recovered from COVID-19. Both conserved end residues are part of each CDR3. D genes are given only for firm matches. Some rows have no size entry. The others give once, few or many, or a class for an expanded clone.

clone size | D gene | J gene | V gene | CDR3 protein | CDR3 DNA
- | TRBD1 | TRBJ2-2 | TRBV6-1 | CASITGVTGELFF | TGTGCCAGCATCACAGGGGTAACCGGGGAGCTGTTTTTT
few | - | TRBJ1-2 | TRBV2 | CASSLVGGAGHGYTF | TGTGCCAGCAGTCTCGTGGGGGGGGCGGGCCATGGCTACACCTTC
- | - | TRBJ2-1 | TRBV24-1 | CATSPSAAYNEQFF | TGTGCCACCAGCCCTAGCGCGGCCTACAATGAGCAGTTCTTC
- | - | TRBJ2-7 | TRBV5-8 | CASSLTRYEQYF | TGTGCCAGCAGCTTAACCAGATACGAGCAGTACTTC
- | TRBD2 | TRBJ2-7 | TRBV28 | CASRTSDYEQYF | TGTGCCAGCAGGACTAGCGACTACGAGCAGTACTTC
few | TRBD2 | TRBJ2-5 | TRBV30 | CAWSDPTSGRETQYF | TGTGCCTGGAGTGACCCGACTAGCGGGAGAGAGACCCAGTACTTC
- | - | TRBJ1-2 | TRBV14 | CASSQGQDYGYTF | TGTGCCAGCAGCCAGGGGCAGGACTATGGCTACACCTTC
- | TRBD1 | TRBJ2-5 | TRBV7-3 | CASSLAGQGDQYF | TGTGCCAGCAGCTTAGCCGGACAGGGAGACCAGTACTTC
once | TRBD2 | TRBJ2-1 | TRBV27 | CASSYGLAGGSEQFF | TGTGCCAGCAGTTATGGACTAGCGGGAGGTAGTGAGCAGTTCTTC
- | - | TRBJ1-1 | TRBV6-5 | CASSSVTNTEAFF | TGTGCCAGCAGTTCCGTCACAAACACTGAAGCTTTCTTT
- | - | TRBJ1-2 | TRBV7-2 | CASSPRRGAGGYTF | TGTGCCAGCAGCCCACGTCGGGGGGCGGGAGGCTACACCTTC
- | TRBD1 | TRBJ2-7 | TRBV25-1 | CASSGGDRGLYEQYF | TGTGCCAGCAGTGGGGGGGACAGGGGGCTATACGAGCAGTACTTC
once | - | TRBJ2-7 | TRBV20-1 | CSARPGSQGEQYF | TGCAGTGCTAGGCCTGGCTCCCAGGGCGAGCAGTACTTC
once | - | TRBJ1-2 | TRBV19 | CASSPNGPGPGYTF | TGTGCCAGTAGTCCTAACGGACCGGGGCCGGGCTACACCTTC
once | TRBD2 | TRBJ2-3 | TRBV24-1 | CATSGSLAGSDTQYF | TGTGCCACCAGTGGGTCCCTAGCGGGGTCAGATACGCAGTATTTT
- | - | TRBJ2-2 | TRBV11-3 | CASSPGPTGELFF | TGTGCCAGCAGCCCCGGACCCACCGGGGAGCTGTTTTTT
- | - | TRBJ2-1 | TRBV7-9 | CASREENEQFF | TGTGCCAGCAGGGAGGAGAATGAGCAGTTCTTC
- | TRBD2 | TRBJ2-3 | TRBV20-1 | CSAAGLAGGEDTQYF | TGCAGTGCTGCCGGACTAGCGGGAGGGGAAGATACGCAGTATTTT
- | - | TRBJ2-5 | TRBV7-9 | CASSLRGVRGSETQYF | TGTGCCAGCAGCCTAAGGGGTGTGAGGGGATCAGAGACCCAGTACTTC
- | - | TRBJ2-3 | TRBV7-3 | CASSQSGQYTDTQYF | TGTGCCAGCAGCCAATCCGGACAGTACACAGATACGCAGTATTTT
- | - | TRBJ2-7 | TRBV20-1 | CSASSGLSHYEQYF | TGCAGTGCTAGTTCAGGTCTATCCCACTACGAGCAGTACTTC
few | TRBD2 | TRBJ2-1 | TRBV20-1 | CSARDSSGINNEQFF | TGCAGTGCTAGAGATTCTAGCGGGATTAACAATGAGCAGTTCTTC
- | - | TRBJ1-3 | TRBV7-9 | CASKHRTTGNTIYF | TGTGCCAGCAAACACCGGACAACTGGAAACACCATATATTTT
- | - | TRBJ2-5 | TRBV20-1 | CSARAAYQETQYF | TGCAGTGCCCGAGCAGCGTACCAAGAGACCCAGTACTTC
- | - | TRBJ1-2 | TRBV7-2 | CASSFRIGENGYTF | TGTGCCAGCAGCTTCAGGATAGGGGAGAATGGCTACACCTTC
- | TRBD1 | TRBJ2-6 | TRBV20-1 | CSATGTASGANVLTF | TGCAGTGCAACCGGGACAGCCTCTGGGGCCAACGTCCTGACTTTC
few | TRBD1 | TRBJ1-5 | TRBV19 | CASRTGAYSNQPQHF | TGTGCCAGTAGGACAGGGGCATATAGCAATCAGCCCCAGCATTTT
- | - | TRBJ2-7 | TRBV18 | CASSQQPGTLSYEQYF | TGTGCCAGCTCACAACAACCCGGGACTCTATCCTACGAGCAGTACTTC
- | TRBD2 | TRBJ2-5 | TRBV5-4 | CASSRAGGGIRETQYF | TGTGCCAGCAGCAGGGCCGGGGGGGGTATCCGGGAGACCCAGTACTTC
- | - | TRBJ2-5 | TRBV19 | CASSRLGLEETQYF | TGTGCCAGTAGTAGACTAGGACTGGAAGAGACCCAGTACTTC
- | - | TRBJ1-3 | TRBV2 | CASSQGNTIYF | TGTGCCAGCAGTCAGGGGAACACCATATATTTT
- | - | TRBJ1-3 | TRBV20-1 | CSARELGSPGNTIYF | TGCAGTGCTAGAGAGTTGGGCAGCCCTGGAAACACCATATATTTT
- | - | TRBJ2-3 | TRBV10-1 | CASSAFGIRDLRGHTDTQYF | TGCGCCAGCAGTGCTTTCGGGATCCGGGACCTCAGAGGCCACACAGATACGCAGTATTTT
- | - | TRBJ1-2 | TRBV12-3/TRBV12-4 | CASSPDRYGYTF | TGTGCCAGCAGTCCGGACAGATATGGCTACACCTTC